This T cell receptor (beta chain) was sequenced for a study of early stage breast cancer tumors. The study, taken as a whole, reports: Functional markers like CD4, CD8 and FOXP3 were missed in bulk sequencing. Tumor and normal breast were distinguished via blood comparison in 14 of 16 patients.

Comment on this clone: The antigen remains undetermined.

The V gene lost 2 bases and the J gene lost 9 bases, with 17 bases spanning the gap. Germline values: CDR1 SNHLY, CDR2 FYNNEI. This CDR3 spans 15 amino acids. Profiling relied on immunoSEQ multiplex PCR, and the TCRdb table lists in-frame clones only, not all of them. The sample holds roughly 60,000 clones; more than 60% are singletons and the top ten take around 3.7%. The sequence was collected from a person aged 30-39 years with breast cancer. Material: blood. This chain connects TRBV2 to TRBJ2-1; the D gene is possibly TRBD1 (5 bases). The CDR3 DNA is TGTGCCAGCAGTGAAAATTTTGGGGCCGTTGGTGAGCAGTTCTTC. This sequence encodes CASSENFGAVGEQFF. The full variable domain, completed using reference TRBV2 and TRBJ2-1, is EPEVTQTPSHQVTQMGQEVILRCVPISNHLYFYWYRQILGQKVEFLVSFYNNEISEKSEIFDDQFSVERPDGSNFTLKIRSTKLEDSAMYFCASSENFGAVGEQFFGPGTRLTVL.